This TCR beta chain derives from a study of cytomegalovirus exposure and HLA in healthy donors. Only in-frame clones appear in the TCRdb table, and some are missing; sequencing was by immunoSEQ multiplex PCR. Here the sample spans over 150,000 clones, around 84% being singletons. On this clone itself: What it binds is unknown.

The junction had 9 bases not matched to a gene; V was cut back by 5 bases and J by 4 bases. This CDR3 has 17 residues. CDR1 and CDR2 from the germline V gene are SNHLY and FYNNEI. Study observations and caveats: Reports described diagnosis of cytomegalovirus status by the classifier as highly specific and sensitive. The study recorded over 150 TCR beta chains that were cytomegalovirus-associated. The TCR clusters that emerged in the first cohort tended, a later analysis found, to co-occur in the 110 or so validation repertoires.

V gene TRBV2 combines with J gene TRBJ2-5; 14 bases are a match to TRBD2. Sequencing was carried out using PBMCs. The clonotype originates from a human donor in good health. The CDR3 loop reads CASSHDAGTSGRETQYF. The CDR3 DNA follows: TGTGCCAGCAGTCATGACGCCGGGACTAGCGGGAGAGAGACCCAGTACTTC. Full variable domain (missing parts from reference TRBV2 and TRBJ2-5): EPEVTQTPSHQVTQMGQEVILRCVPISNHLYFYWYRQILGQKVEFLVSFYNNEISEKSEIFDDQFSVERPDGSNFTLKIRSTKLEDSAMYFCASSHDAGTSGRETQYFGPGTRLLVL.